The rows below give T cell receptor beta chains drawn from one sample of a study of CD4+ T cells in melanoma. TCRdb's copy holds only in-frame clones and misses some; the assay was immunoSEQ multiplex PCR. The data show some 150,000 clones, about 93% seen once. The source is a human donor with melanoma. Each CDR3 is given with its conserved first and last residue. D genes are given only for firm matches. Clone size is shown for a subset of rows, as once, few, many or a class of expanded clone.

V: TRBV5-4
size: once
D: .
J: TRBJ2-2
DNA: TGTGCCAGCAGCTTCGGACGGATGAACACCGGGGAGCTGTTTTTT
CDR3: CASSFGRMNTGELFF

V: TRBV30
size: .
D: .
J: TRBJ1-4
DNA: TGTGCCTGGAGGTTAGCCCCTAATGAAAAACTGTTTTTT
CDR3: CAWRLAPNEKLFF

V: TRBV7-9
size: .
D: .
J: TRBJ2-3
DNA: TGTGCCAGCAGCTTATCCAGGGATACGCAGTATTTT
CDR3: CASSLSRDTQYF

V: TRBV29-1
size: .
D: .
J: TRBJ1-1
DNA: TGCAGCGTTGAATCGGCCCAGAACACTGAAGCTTTCTTT
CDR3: CSVESAQNTEAFF

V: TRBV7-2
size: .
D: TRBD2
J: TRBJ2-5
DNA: TGTGCCAGCAGCTTACAGCTAGCGGGGGAAGAGACCCAGTACTTC
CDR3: CASSLQLAGEETQYF

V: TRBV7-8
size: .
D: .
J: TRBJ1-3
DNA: TGTGCCAGCAGCGAAGGGACACTCACTGGAAACACCATATATTTT
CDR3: CASSEGTLTGNTIYF

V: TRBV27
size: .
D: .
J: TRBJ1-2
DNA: TGTGCCAGCAGGCGATCAGGGTCTCGGGATGGCTACACCTTC
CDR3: CASRRSGSRDGYTF

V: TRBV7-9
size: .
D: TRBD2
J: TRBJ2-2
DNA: TGTGCCAGCAGCTTACCGGGACTAGTTGCTGGGGAGCTGTTTTTT
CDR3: CASSLPGLVAGELFF

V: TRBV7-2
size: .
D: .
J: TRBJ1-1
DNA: TGTGCCAGCAGCTTAGGAAGTCAGTGGAACACTGAAGCTTTCTTT
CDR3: CASSLGSQWNTEAFF

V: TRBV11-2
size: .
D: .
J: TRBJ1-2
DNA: TGTGCCAGCAGCAAGACTGGAGACCGGGCCTATGGCTACACCTTC
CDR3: CASSKTGDRAYGYTF

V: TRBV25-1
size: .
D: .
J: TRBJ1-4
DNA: TGTGCCAGCAGTGATGTCAGGGGAGCGTCTAATGAAAAACTGTTTTTT
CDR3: CASSDVRGASNEKLFF

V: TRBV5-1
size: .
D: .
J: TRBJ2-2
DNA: TGCGCCAGCAGCCTGGACACGACGAACACCGGGGAGCTGTTTTTT
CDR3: CASSLDTTNTGELFF

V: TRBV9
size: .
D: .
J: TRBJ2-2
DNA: TGTGCCAGCAGCGTAATTGGGCAGGGCGGCACCGGGGAGCTGTTTTTT
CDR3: CASSVIGQGGTGELFF

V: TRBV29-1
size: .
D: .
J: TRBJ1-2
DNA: TGCAGCGTTGAAAGGGTCCTCGAGACCTACACCTTC
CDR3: CSVERVLETYTF

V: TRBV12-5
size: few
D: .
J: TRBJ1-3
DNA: TGTGCTAGTGGTTTGCTCCAAGACAGAATATATTTT
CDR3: CASGLLQDRIYF

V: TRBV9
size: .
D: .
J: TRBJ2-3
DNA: TGTGCCAGCAGCTTCACCACAGATACGCAGTATTTT
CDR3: CASSFTTDTQYF

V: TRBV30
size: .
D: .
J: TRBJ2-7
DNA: TGTGCCTGGAGTGTAGTGGTGGGGGACGAGCAGTACTTC
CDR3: CAWSVVVGDEQYF

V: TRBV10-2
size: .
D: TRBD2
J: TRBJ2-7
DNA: TGCGCCAGCAGAGTAAGCGGGGGTGTTTCCTACGAGCAGTACTTC
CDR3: CASRVSGGVSYEQYF

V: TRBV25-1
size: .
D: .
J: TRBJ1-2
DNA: TGTGCCAGCAGTCCCTCTGGGGGCAGGGACGACTATGGCTACACCTTC
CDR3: CASSPSGGRDDYGYTF

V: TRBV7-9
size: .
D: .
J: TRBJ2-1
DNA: TGTGCCAGCAGCCTAAGGCCGGGGCCAGGTGGCAATGAGCAGTTCTTC
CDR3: CASSLRPGPGGNEQFF

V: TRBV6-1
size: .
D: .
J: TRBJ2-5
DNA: TGTGCCAGCAGTGAAGCCGTCGGGGGCGAGACCCAGTACTTC
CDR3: CASSEAVGGETQYF

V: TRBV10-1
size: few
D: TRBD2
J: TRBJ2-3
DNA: TGCGCCAGCTCTAGGACTAGTCCGCTAGATACGCAGTATTTT
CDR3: CASSRTSPLDTQYF

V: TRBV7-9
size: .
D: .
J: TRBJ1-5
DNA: TGTGCCAGCAGCTTAGGCGGGACGGCTGGGGGTCAGCCCCAGCATTTT
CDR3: CASSLGGTAGGQPQHF

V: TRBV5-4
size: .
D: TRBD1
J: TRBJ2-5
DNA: TGTGCCAGCAGCTCACAGGGGGCCGGGAGAGAGACCCAGTACTTC
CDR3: CASSSQGAGRETQYF

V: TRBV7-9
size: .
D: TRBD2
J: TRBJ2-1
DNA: TGTGCCAGCAGCCCACTGAGGTCTGCGGGGGGGTCCTACAATGAGCAGTTCTTC
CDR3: CASSPLRSAGGSYNEQFF

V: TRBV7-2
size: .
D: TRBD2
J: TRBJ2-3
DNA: TGTGCCAGCAGCCTTGGGACTAGCGGGGGATCCCGCACAGATACGCAGTATTTT
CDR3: CASSLGTSGGSRTDTQYF

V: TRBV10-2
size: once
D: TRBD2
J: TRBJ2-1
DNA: TGCGCCAGCAGGAATTCGGGGGGGCCGGGTGAGCAGTTCTTC
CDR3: CASRNSGGPGEQFF